These 21 T cell receptor beta chains originate from one sample sequenced in a study of low-dose radiotherapy and immunotherapy resistance in tumors. Gene-specific TRAV and TRBV primers were used for first-strand cDNA, covering alpha and beta chains. The authors ran around 19 PCR cycles to amplify TCRs with a constant-region primer and V-primer adapter. A single record per CDR3 protein comes from TCRdb applying MiXCR to the reads. The data contain 12,000 to 15,000 distinct CDR3 sequences, roughly 50% of them singletons. These receptors all come from a human donor with advanced metastatic prostate, ovarian, gallbladder or colorectal cancer (not recorded which). This table probably holds off-target reads from a library built for another chain.

This clonotype was observed a few times. This rearrangement joins TRBV7-8 to TRBJ2-7, with 11 bases fitting TRBD2. CDR1 and CDR2 from the germline V gene are SGHVS and FQNEAQ. The length of the CDR3 is 15 residues. J lost 4 bases, V lost 1 base, and 3 bases had no gene match. DNA for the CDR3: TGTGCCAGCAGCTTAGGGACTAGCGGGTTTTACGAGCAGTACTTC. Its translation: CASSLGTSGFYEQYF. Using reference TRBV7-8 and TRBJ2-7 for the parts outside the CDR3, the full variable domain is GAGVSQSPRYKVAKRGQDVALRCDPISGHVSLFWYQQALGQGPEFLTYFQNEAQLDKSGLPSDRFFAERPEGSVSTLKIQRTQQEDSAVYLCASSLGTSGFYEQYFGPGTRLTVT.

This sequence joins TRBV2 and TRBJ2-1; D is perhaps TRBD1 (6 bases). This CDR3 spans 14 amino acids. The germline CDR1 and CDR2 sequences are SNHLY and FYNNEI. V lost 3 bases and J 2 bases, leaving 8 bases between the germline ends. The CDR3 loop reads CASSDGTPYNEQFF. CDR3 nucleotide sequence: TGTGCCAGCAGTGATGGGACACCCTACAATGAGCAGTTCTTC. Using reference TRBV2 and TRBJ2-1 for the parts outside the CDR3, the full variable domain is EPEVTQTPSHQVTQMGQEVILRCVPISNHLYFYWYRQILGQKVEFLVSFYNNEISEKSEIFDDQFSVERPDGSNFTLKIRSTKLEDSAMYFCASSDGTPYNEQFFGPGTRLTVL.

This chain joins TRBV11-2 and TRBJ2-3; tentatively, D is TRBD2 (5 bases). CDR1 is SGHAT and CDR2 is FQNNGV in the germline V gene. The V gene lost 1 base and the J gene lost 2 bases, with 13 bases spanning the gap. This CDR3 region has 16 residues. DNA of the CDR3: TGTGCCAGCAGCTTAGGGGCTAGCAGAATCACAGATACGCAGTATTTT. Amino acid sequence: CASSLGASRITDTQYF. Full variable domain (rest looked up from reference TRBV11-2 and TRBJ2-3): EAGVAQSPRYKIIEKRQSVAFWCNPISGHATLYWYQQILGQGPKLLIQFQNNGVVDDSQLPKDRFSAERLKGVDSTLKIQPAKLEDSAVYLCASSLGASRITDTQYFGPGTRLTVL.

This clonotype was seen only a few times. The chain carries TRBV5-1 and TRBJ2-7; 7 nucleotides match TRBD1. Germline-derived CDR1 and CDR2 are SGHRS and YFSETQ. The CDR3 covers 14 residues. With 0 bases clipped from V and 5 bases from J, the junction kept 5 bases outside the gene matches. The CDR3 reads CASSLDATGNEQYF. CDR3 bases: TGCGCCAGCAGCTTGGACGCGACAGGGAACGAGCAGTACTTC.

This clonotype was observed a handful of times. This chain joins TRBV24-1 and TRBJ2-2; D gene uncertain. The germline V and J ends were trimmed by 3 bases and 7 bases, with 11 bases remaining between them. This CDR3 has 14 residues. Germline lookup yields CDR1 KGHDR and CDR2 SFDVKD. CDR3 sequence (DNA): TGTGCCACCAGTGATCCCGGACGGATCGGGGAGCTGTTTTTT. Amino acid sequence: CATSDPGRIGELFF.

With regard to this clonotype: The junction differs from germline at one of its ends, possibly a read error. This chain joins TRBV4-3 and TRBJ2-1; TRBD2 agrees at 8 bases. This CDR3 contains 15 residues. Germline CDR1 is LGHNA and CDR2 is YSLEER. In nucleotides, the CDR3 is TGCGCCACCAGCCGGGGGGGCGGGGGGCCCAATGAGCAGTTCTTC. This encodes CATSRGGGGPNEQFF.

The chain links TRBV28 to TRBJ2-7, with 9 bases that match TRBD1. The germline V gene encodes CDR1 MDHEN and CDR2 SYDVKM. The CDR3 contains 12 residues. With 7 bases clipped from V and 4 bases from J, the junction kept 2 bases outside the gene matches. The CDR3 spells CASTQGAYEQYF. The DNA of the CDR3 is TGTGCCAGCACACAGGGGGCTTACGAGCAGTACTTC.

For the CDR3, the DNA is TGTGCCATCAGTGACCCCAGCGATCTTCGCTATGGCTACACCTTC. As protein: CAISDPSDLRYGYTF. The chain recombines TRBV10-3 with TRBJ1-2, with unresolved D. The length of the CDR3 is 15 residues. The V gene's germline CDR1 is ENHRY and CDR2 SYGVKD. V lost 3 bases and J 4 bases, leaving 15 bases between the germline ends.

The table lists this clonotype with a few counts. The J gene is TRBJ1-1, the V gene TRBV12-3 or TRBV12-4; D gene ambiguous. Trimming cost V 5 bases and J 2 bases, with 9 bases left between them. The CDR3 has 13 residues. In DNA form, the CDR3 reads TGTGCCAGCAGTACTCGACGCAACACTGAAGCTTTCTTT. It yields the protein CASSTRRNTEAFF.

Only a few counts were recorded for this clonotype. CDR3 amino acids: CASSQAADPNYGYTF. CDR3 in DNA: TGTGCCAGCAGTCAAGCTGCCGACCCTAACTATGGCTACACCTTC. The chain couples TRBV28 to TRBJ1-2; D ambiguous. V was pared by 5 bases and J by 0 bases, with 13 bases between. This CDR3 has 15 residues. Germline CDR1 is MDHEN and CDR2 is SYDVKM.

The genes are TRBV2 and TRBJ1-2; 10 bases match TRBD1. The CDR3 length is 14 residues. Germline trimming cut 5 bases from V and 7 bases from J; bases unmatched to any gene: 7. The V gene's germline CDR1 is SNHLY and CDR2 FYNNEI. The CDR3 DNA sequence: TGTGCCAGCAGTCCGGGACAGGGGTTCGGTGGCTACACCTTC. Residues: CASSPGQGFGGYTF.

The chain employs TRBV3-1 and TRBJ1-2; tentatively, D is TRBD1 (6 bases). CDR1 is LGHDT and CDR2 is YNNKEL in the germline V gene (reference sequence). V lost 3 bases and J lost 4, with 12 bases in between. The CDR3 totals 14 residues. DNA for the CDR3: TGTGCCAGCAGCCACAGACAGGATATCTATGGCTACACCTTC. Protein product: CASSHRQDIYGYTF.

There are a few counts of this clonotype. This sequence joins TRBV20-1 and TRBJ2-3; 7 nucleotides agree with TRBD2. V shed 0 bases, J shed 4 bases, and the junction held 10 bases outside the gene matches. The CDR3 totals 16 residues. Germline CDR1 DFQATT, CDR2 SNEGSKA (reference sequence). The CDR3 DNA is TGCAGTGCTAGAGATGGCGGGAGAGTCGGCCCAGATACGCAGTATTTT. Encoded protein: CSARDGGRVGPDTQYF.

J is TRBJ2-1 and V is TRBV7-2, with 14 bases aligning to TRBD2. CDR1 and CDR2 from the germline V gene are SGHTA and FQGNSA. The CDR3 is 16 residues long. The J segment lost 9 bases and the V segment lost 1 base, leaving 5 bases of the junction unmatched. The CDR3 DNA sequence: TGTGCCAGCAGCTTAGGGGGACTAGCGGGAGTGGGTGAGCAGTTCTTC. Amino acid sequence: CASSLGGLAGVGEQFF.

The CDR3 DNA is TGCAGCGTTGAAGTTCAGGGGGCAGGTTATGGCTACACCTTC. It specifies CSVEVQGAGYGYTF. The V gene is TRBV29-1, the J gene TRBJ1-2; 8 bases are a match to TRBD1. Germline CDR1 is SQVTM and CDR2 is ANQGSEA. The CDR3 extends over 14 amino acids. V lost 1 base to trimming and J lost 5 bases; unmatched junction nucleotides: 6.

The table lists this clonotype with a few counts. The chain has TRBV7-4 and TRBJ2-2; D possibly corresponds to TRBD1 (6 bases). Germline V CDR1 and CDR2: SGHVT, SQSDAQ. This CDR3 comprises 15 residues. The germline V and J ends were trimmed by 1 base and 1 base, with 7 bases remaining between them. The CDR3 reads CASSLDRVNTGELFF. As DNA, the CDR3 is TGTGCCAGCAGCTTAGACAGGGTGAACACCGGGGAGCTGTTTTTT. The full variable domain, completed using reference TRBV7-4 and TRBJ2-2, is GAGVSQSPRYKVAKRGRDVALRCDSISGHVTLYWYRQTLGQGSEVLTYSQSDAQRDKSGRPSGRFSAERPERSVSTLKIQRTEQGDSAVYLCASSLDRVNTGELFFGEGSRLTVL.

In regard to this clonotype: This could be a read error, since a much larger clone is one nucleotide away. The missing conserved phenylalanine or tryptophan at the end of this CDR3 makes a read error likely. The V gene is TRBV5-8, the J gene TRBJ2-7, with TRBD2 matching 13 bases. CDR1 is SGHTS and CDR2 is YDEGEE in the germline V gene. The length of the CDR3 is 18 residues. Trimming cost V 3 bases and J 1 base; bases outside gene matches: 10. This CDR3 reads CASSSGLAGDSWSYEQYC. CDR3 DNA sequence: TGTGCCAGCAGCTCTGGACTAGCGGGAGACTCTTGGTCCTACGAGCAGTACTGC.

The DNA for the CDR3 is TGTGCCAGCAGCTCTAGGGTGTGGTCGAACACCGGGGAGCTGTTTTTT. Its translation is CASSSRVWSNTGELFF. The V call is TRBV7-2, the J call TRBJ2-2; D not resolved. V was shortened by 4 bases and J by 0 bases, with 12 bases between the two germline ends. This CDR3 has 16 residues. Germline assignment: CDR1 SGHTA and CDR2 FQGNSA.

The chain uses TRBV6-2 or TRBV6-3 and TRBJ2-7; D is possibly TRBD2 (6 bases). V dropped 6 bases and J dropped 9 bases, with 9 bases sitting between them. Per germline, CDR1 MNHEY and CDR2 SVGEGT. CDR3 length equals 10 residues. CDR3 loop: CASRQRVQYF. CDR3 coding DNA: TGTGCCAGCAGACAGCGGGTGCAGTACTTC.

This clonotype was picked up a small number of times. The rearrangement links TRBV6-2 or TRBV6-3 to TRBJ2-2; D assignment may be TRBD1 or TRBD2 (6 bases each). V was pared by 0 bases and J by 5 bases, with 13 bases between. The CDR3 has 16 residues. From germline, CDR1 is MNHEY and CDR2 SVGEGT. The DNA of the CDR3 is TGTGCCAGCAGTTACTCGAGTAGGGGGACTACCGGGGAGCTGTTTTTT. Amino acids: CASSYSSRGTTGELFF.

This clonotype has more than one count but fewer than ten. The gene calls are TRBV2 and TRBJ2-1; either TRBD1 or TRBD2 may supply D (5 bases each). This CDR3 is built from 15 residues. V lost 3 bases, J lost 0 bases, and 9 bases lay in between. Germline V lookup: CDR1 SNHLY, CDR2 FYNNEI. CDR3 in DNA: TGTGCCAGCAGTGACTCAGGGACCTCCTACAATGAGCAGTTCTTC. Translation: CASSDSGTSYNEQFF.